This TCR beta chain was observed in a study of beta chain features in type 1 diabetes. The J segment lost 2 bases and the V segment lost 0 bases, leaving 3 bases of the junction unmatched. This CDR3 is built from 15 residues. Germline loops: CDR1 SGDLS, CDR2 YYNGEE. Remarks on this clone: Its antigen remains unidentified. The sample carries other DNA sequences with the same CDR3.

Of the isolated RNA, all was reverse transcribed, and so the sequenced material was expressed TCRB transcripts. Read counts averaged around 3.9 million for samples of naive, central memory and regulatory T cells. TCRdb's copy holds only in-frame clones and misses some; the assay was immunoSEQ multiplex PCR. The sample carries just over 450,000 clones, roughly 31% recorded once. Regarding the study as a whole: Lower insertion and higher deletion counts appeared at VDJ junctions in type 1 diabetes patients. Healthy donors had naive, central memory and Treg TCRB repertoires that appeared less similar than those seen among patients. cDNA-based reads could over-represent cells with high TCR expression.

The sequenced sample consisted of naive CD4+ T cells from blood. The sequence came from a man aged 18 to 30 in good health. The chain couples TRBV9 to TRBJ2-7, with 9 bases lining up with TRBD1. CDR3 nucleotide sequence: TGTGCCAGCAGCGTAGGGGGACAGGGAACCTACGAGCAGTACTTC. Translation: CASSVGGQGTYEQYF.